This T cell receptor (beta chain) came from a study of cytomegalovirus exposure and HLA in healthy donors. Whole-study findings and limits: Most TCR sequences were rare, but some public TCRs occurred in many donors. Exclusion as indistinguishable affected some V segments, including TRBV6-2 and TRBV6-3. Association of around 17,000 TCR beta sequences with HLA alleles was found at 0.05 false discovery rate in a later analysis. Altogether, 150 to 200 TCR beta chains were recorded as cytomegalovirus-associated.

On this clone itself: The antigen is not known.

Germline loops: CDR1 LNHNV, CDR2 YYDKDF (reference sequence). The V and J ends lost 3 bases and 5 bases respectively, with 17 bases between them. This CDR3 is 15 amino acids long. Primers: 60 Vbeta forward and 13 Jbeta reverse. The protocol was immunoSEQ multiplex PCR, while the TCRdb copy is restricted to in-frame clones and leaves out a portion. There are more than 150,000 clones in the sample; 75% to 85% occur only once, and 1% to 1.5% lies in the top ten. Source material: PBMCs. The receptor comes from a girl aged 2 to 10 in good health and CMV-seropositive. The V gene is TRBV15, the J gene TRBJ2-7, with D possibly TRBD1 on 6 matching bases. The CDR3 reads CATSRARGLKDEQYF. CDR3 DNA: TGTGCCACCAGCAGGGCCAGGGGTCTTAAGGACGAGCAGTACTTC.